This T cell receptor (beta chain) is drawn from a study of T cell responses to AZD1222 COVID-19 vaccine. On this clone itself: The antigen is undetermined.

Germline values: CDR1 MNHNS, CDR2 SASEGT. CDR3 length: 16 residues. With 3 bases removed from V and 2 bases from J, the gap between germline ends came to 14 bases. General study points: Among spike-specific TCRs, nearly half reportedly target unmutated variant regions. Donors, mostly white British, included more females; clonal diversity was possibly underestimated.

Generated by immunoSEQ multiplex PCR, the TCRdb table keeps only in-frame clones and is missing some. The sample lists 130,000 or so clones; approximately 93% were seen once. The specimen was peripheral blood, collected on day 0 of AZD1222 vaccination. The chain couples TRBV6-1 to TRBJ1-5; no definite D call. The source is an adult in good health. The CDR3 protein is CASSDNGRGGNQPQHF. CDR3 DNA sequence: TGTGCCAGCAGTGACAACGGGCGCGGGGGCAATCAGCCCCAGCATTTT.